This passage covers 28 T cell receptor beta chains from one sample sequenced in a study of T cell responses to AZD1222 COVID-19 vaccine. Repertoires were generated with immunoSEQ multiplex PCR, while TCRdb's copy carries only in-frame clones and drops some. The data contain roughly 77,000 clones, about 92% of them singletons. Sequenced material: peripheral blood, taken on day 0 of MenACWY control vaccination. These receptors came from an adult in good health.

The chain employs TRBV28 and TRBJ1-1; 9 nucleotides line up with TRBD1. This CDR3 region has 16 residues. The germline V gene encodes CDR1 MDHEN and CDR2 SYDVKM. Trimming took 1 base from V and 4 from J; bases not matched to a gene: 7. For the CDR3, the DNA is TGTGCCAGCAGTTTATCACAGGGGGCATTTGGCACTGAAGCTTTCTTT. It encodes CASSLSQGAFGTEAFF.

This chain connects TRBV18 to TRBJ2-7; 10 nucleotides line up with TRBD2. Germline-derived CDR1 and CDR2 are KGHSH and LQKENI. CDR3 size: 14 residues. The trim removed 3 bases at V and 3 bases at J, leaving 2 bases unmatched. CDR3 protein: CASSPQRGGYEQYF. The CDR3 coding sequence is TGTGCCAGCTCACCGCAGCGGGGGGGCTACGAGCAGTACTTC.

The chain recombines TRBV6-5 with TRBJ1-2; D is ambiguous. Germline V gene data show CDR1 as MNHEY and CDR2 as SVGAGI. Deletions cut 3 bases from V and 2 bases from J, with 13 bases between. This CDR3 comprises 15 residues. The CDR3 DNA reads as TGTGCCAGCAGTTATTCAAGGATATTCAACTATGGCTACACCTTC. This gives the protein CASSYSRIFNYGYTF.

The genes are TRBV7-2 and TRBJ2-7; perhaps D is TRBD1 or TRBD2 (6 bases each). The germline CDR1 and CDR2 sequences are SGHTA and FQGNSA. The CDR3 runs to 15 residues. Between the trimmed V and J ends, which lost 3 bases and 9 bases, there was a span of 21 bases. CDR3 sequence reads: CASSLTGSGEGGQYF. As DNA, the CDR3 is TGTGCCAGCAGCTTGACCGGGTCTGGCGAGGGGGGGCAGTACTTC.

This clone has just a few counts. The V and J genes are TRBV18 and TRBJ2-3; D unresolved. The CDR3 extends over 15 amino acids. With 3 bases removed from V and 2 bases from J, the gap between germline ends came to 12 bases. CDR1 is KGHSH and CDR2 is LQKENI in the germline V gene. This CDR3 reads CASSPREGPTDTQYF. CDR3 bases: TGTGCCAGCTCACCGCGAGAAGGCCCCACAGATACGCAGTATTTT.

This chain connects TRBV7-2 to TRBJ1-5, with TRBD1 matching 9 bases. V shed 2 bases and J 2 bases; nucleotides not matched to a gene: 4. Germline loops: CDR1 SGHTA, CDR2 FQGNSA. This CDR3 spans 16 amino acids. The CDR3 bases are TGTGCCAGCAGCTTAAGAACAGGGGGCCGCAATCAGCCCCAGCATTTT. Its translation: CASSLRTGGRNQPQHF.

This chain uses TRBV28 with TRBJ2-7, with D possibly TRBD1 on 5 matching bases. In germline, CDR1 is MDHEN, CDR2 SYDVKM. The CDR3 contains 12 residues. V was cut by 6 bases and J by 5 bases, with 11 bases left in between. The CDR3 DNA follows: TGTGCCAGCAGACGGACATTCCACGAGCAGTACTTC. Translating gives CASRRTFHEQYF.

This chain joins TRBV6-1 and TRBJ1-1, with 7 positions matching TRBD1. With 4 bases clipped from V and 1 base from J, the junction kept 9 bases outside the gene matches. CDR3 length equals 16 residues. Per the germline V gene, CDR1 is MNHNS and CDR2 is SASEGT. The CDR3 DNA follows: TGTGCCAGCAGTGGGACCACAGGGGACCGGAACACTGAAGCTTTCTTT. Protein: CASSGTTGDRNTEAFF.

The rearrangement links TRBV28 to TRBJ1-1; weak D call: TRBD1 (6 bases). V shed 5 bases and J shed 5 bases, with 12 bases lying between them. The CDR3 length is 13 residues. Germline V gene sequence: CDR1 MDHEN, CDR2 SYDVKM. The CDR3 region has the DNA TGTGCCAGCAGTCCCGGACAGTCGACTGAAGCTTTCTTT. It yields the protein CASSPGQSTEAFF.

V usage is TRBV21-1 and J usage is TRBJ1-3. TRBV21-1 is a known pseudogene. CDR3 length equals 15 residues. The CDR3 sequence is CASSNGIFSGNTIYF. CDR3 bases: TGTGCCAGCAGCAACGGGATTTTCTCTGGAAACACCATATATTTT.

The chain recombines TRBV19 with TRBJ2-1, with 7 bases fitting TRBD2. Trimming removed 5 bases from V and 5 bases from J; junction bases left unmatched: 9. The germline gives CDR1 LNHDA, CDR2 SQIVND (reference sequence). The CDR3 has 15 residues. The chain's CDR3 is CASSASSSGNNEQFF. The CDR3 region has the DNA TGTGCCAGTAGTGCCAGCTCTAGCGGAAACAATGAGCAGTTCTTC. Together with reference TRBV19 and TRBJ2-1, the CDR3 gives the full variable domain: DGGITQSPKYLFRKEGQNVTLSCEQNLNHDAMYWYRQDPGQGLRLIYYSQIVNDFQKGDIAEGYSVSREKKESFPLTVTSAQKNPTAFYLCASSASSSGNNEQFFGPGTRLTVL.

The rearrangement joins TRBV9 to TRBJ2-2; no definite D call. The CDR3 has 15 amino acids. The germline V and J ends were trimmed by 4 bases and 0 bases, with 10 bases remaining between them. CDR1 is SGDLS, CDR2 YYNGEE, per germline. The CDR3 coding sequence is TGTGCCAGCAGCCCCGGCCACGCGAACACCGGGGAGCTGTTTTTT. Translation: CASSPGHANTGELFF.

The chain uses TRBV6-5 and TRBJ2-5; D may be TRBD1 (6 bases). CDR1 MNHEY and CDR2 SVGAGI come from the germline V gene. Trimming left V 5 bases short and J 0 bases short, with 13 bases between. This CDR3 is built from 15 residues. CDR3 loop: CASSPDDRNQETQYF. The CDR3 DNA reads TGTGCCAGCAGTCCTGATGACAGGAACCAAGAGACCCAGTACTTC.

The chain recombines TRBV3-1 (or the pseudogene TRBV3-2) with TRBJ1-6; no firm D call. Per the germline V gene, CDR1 is LGHDT and CDR2 is YNNKEL (reference sequence). The V and J ends lost 5 bases and 2 bases respectively, with 10 bases between them. The CDR3 covers 15 residues. CDR3 nucleotides: TGTGCCAGCAGCAAGACCGGGCCCTATAATTCACCCCTCCACTTT. Translated: CASSKTGPYNSPLHF.

V is TRBV7-2 and J is TRBJ2-5, with 9 positions matching TRBD1. Germline V lookup: CDR1 SGHTA, CDR2 FQGNSA. Unmatched junction bases numbered 9, after V lost 5 bases and J lost 2 bases. The length of the CDR3 is 16 residues. The CDR3 region has the DNA TGTGCCAGCAGCAGACCGGACAGGGGAAAACAAGAGACCCAGTACTTC. Its translation is CASSRPDRGKQETQYF.

The chain uses TRBV19 and TRBJ1-3; no clear D. There are 15 residues in the CDR3. From germline, CDR1 is LNHDA and CDR2 SQIVND (reference sequence). The V end was cut by 2 bases, the J end by 4 bases, with 12 bases between. DNA for the CDR3: TGTGCCAGTAGTATAAAGGTTATCTCCGGAAACACCATATATTTT. Translated, it gives CASSIKVISGNTIYF.

V gene TRBV6-1 combines with J gene TRBJ2-2; D possibly corresponds to TRBD2 (5 bases). CDR1 and CDR2 (germline): MNHNS, SASEGT. The V end was cut by 2 bases, the J end by 6 bases, with 10 bases between. This CDR3 has 14 amino acids. The CDR3 loop reads CASSELLGSGELFF. The CDR3 DNA follows: TGTGCCAGCAGTGAACTACTAGGGTCCGGGGAGCTGTTTTTT.

The rearrangement joins TRBV18 to TRBJ2-1; 7 bases fit TRBD2. The germline CDR1 and CDR2 sequences are KGHSH and LQKENI. CDR3 length equals 15 residues. V shed 3 bases, J shed 1 base, and the junction held 3 bases outside the gene matches. CDR3 DNA sequence: TGTGCCAGCTCACCCGCTAGCGGTTCCTACAATGAGCAGTTCTTC. Translation gives CASSPASGSYNEQFF.

The CDR3 DNA is TGTGCCAGCAGTCACGGACAGTCATCTGGAAACACCATATATTTT. Its protein is CASSHGQSSGNTIYF. The rearrangement joins TRBV7-9 to TRBJ1-3; possibly TRBD1 for D (6 bases). The germline V gene encodes CDR1 SEHNR and CDR2 FQNEAQ (reference sequence). V lost 6 bases and J 1 base, leaving 13 bases between the germline ends. The CDR3 is 15 residues long.

The V call is TRBV28, the J call TRBJ2-3; TRBD1 matches 8 bases. The germline V gene has CDR1 MDHEN and CDR2 SYDVKM. After removal of 5 bases from V and 6 bases from J, the junction contained 10 bases not matched to a gene. There are 15 residues in the CDR3. CDR3 sequence: CASSQTQGASDTQYF. DNA for the CDR3: TGTGCCAGCAGTCAAACCCAGGGGGCTAGCGATACGCAGTATTTT.

This sequence joins TRBV18 and TRBJ2-5; 7 bases line up with TRBD1. The CDR3 length is 13 residues. V lost 5 bases, J lost 5 bases, and 5 bases stayed unmatched. CDR1 KGHSH and CDR2 LQKENI come from the germline V gene. This CDR3 reads CASSADRRETQYF. DNA of the CDR3: TGTGCCAGCTCAGCGGACAGGCGGGAGACCCAGTACTTC.

This clone has a handful of counts. The chain is built from TRBV19 and TRBJ1-5; the D is unclear. CDR1 is LNHDA, CDR2 SQIVND, per germline (reference sequence). There are 16 residues in the CDR3. The V and J ends lost 0 bases and 0 bases respectively, with 9 bases between them. The CDR3 DNA is TGTGCCAGTAGTATAGATCCAGCGAGTAGCAATCAGCCCCAGCATTTT. This codes for CASSIDPASSNQPQHF.

The J gene is TRBJ1-1, the V gene TRBV27; unclear D gene. The CDR3 is 14 residues long. V was trimmed by 4 bases and J by 2 bases, leaving 11 bases between them. Per the germline V gene, CDR1 is MNHEY and CDR2 is SMNVEV (reference sequence). CDR3 amino acids: CASSSERSNTEAFF. CDR3 in DNA: TGTGCCAGCAGTTCGGAACGATCTAACACTGAAGCTTTCTTT.

J is TRBJ2-5 and V is TRBV19; D not resolved. The V gene lost 3 bases and the J gene lost 5 bases, with 10 bases spanning the gap. The CDR3 is 13 amino acids. Germline V CDR1 and CDR2: LNHDA, SQIVND (reference sequence). The CDR3 loop reads CASSMGRWETQYF. CDR3 bases: TGTGCCAGTAGTATGGGTAGATGGGAGACCCAGTACTTC.

V gene TRBV19 combines with J gene TRBJ2-1; D might be TRBD2 (5 bases). This CDR3 spans 14 amino acids. Trimming took 7 bases from V and 3 from J, leaving 13 bases between them. Per the germline V gene, CDR1 is LNHDA and CDR2 is SQIVND (reference sequence). The CDR3 region is CASTPLGSYNEQFF. DNA of the CDR3: TGTGCCAGTACCCCGTTAGGGAGCTACAATGAGCAGTTCTTC. Complete variable domain (other parts from reference TRBV19 and TRBJ2-1): DGGITQSPKYLFRKEGQNVTLSCEQNLNHDAMYWYRQDPGQGLRLIYYSQIVNDFQKGDIAEGYSVSREKKESFPLTVTSAQKNPTAFYLCASTPLGSYNEQFFGPGTRLTVL.

The chain has TRBV28 and TRBJ1-2; 10 bases map to TRBD1. This CDR3 is built from 14 residues. Germline CDR1 MDHEN, CDR2 SYDVKM. The junction had 9 bases not matched to a gene; V was cut back by 11 bases and J by 3 bases. DNA for the CDR3: TGTGCCGCAGGGGACAGGGGAAGGGACTATGGCTACACCTTC. This codes for CAAGDRGRDYGYTF.

This clone was counted a single time. The CDR3 coding sequence is TGTGCCACCAGTGATTTTGGGACAGAAAACAATGAGCAGTTCTTC. It codes for CATSDFGTENNEQFF. The chain links TRBV24-1 to TRBJ2-1; 7 bases align to TRBD1. The trim removed 1 base at V and 5 bases at J, leaving 4 bases unmatched. The germline V gene has CDR1 KGHDR and CDR2 SFDVKD. CDR3 size: 15 residues.

This rearrangement joins TRBV19 to TRBJ2-7; D is perhaps TRBD1 (6 bases). CDR1 is LNHDA and CDR2 is SQIVND in the germline V gene (reference sequence). V was trimmed by 1 base and J by 3 bases, leaving 10 bases between them. CDR3 length equals 14 residues. CDR3 protein: CASSIGRGNYEQYF. In DNA form, the CDR3 reads TGTGCCAGTAGTATAGGCAGGGGTAACTACGAGCAGTACTTC.